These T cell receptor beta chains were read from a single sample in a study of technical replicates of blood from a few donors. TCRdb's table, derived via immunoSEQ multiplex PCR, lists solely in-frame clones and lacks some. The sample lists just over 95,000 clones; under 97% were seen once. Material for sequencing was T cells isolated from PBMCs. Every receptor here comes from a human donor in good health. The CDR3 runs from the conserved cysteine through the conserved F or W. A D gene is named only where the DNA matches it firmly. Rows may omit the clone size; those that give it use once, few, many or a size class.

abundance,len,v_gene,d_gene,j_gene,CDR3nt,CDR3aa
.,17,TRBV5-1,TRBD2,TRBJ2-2,TGCGCCAGCAGCTTGGCCGTTCTAGCGGGGGTCACCGGGGAGCTGTTTTTT,CASSLAVLAGVTGELFF
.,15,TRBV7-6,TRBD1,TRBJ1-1,TGTGCCAGCAGCTCCCGACAGGGGGGGAACACTGAAGCTTTCTTT,CASSSRQGGNTEAFF
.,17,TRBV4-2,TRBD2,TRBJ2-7,TGTGCCAGCGGACTGACTCAACTAGCGGGAGGTTCCTACGAGCAGTACTTC,CASGLTQLAGGSYEQYF
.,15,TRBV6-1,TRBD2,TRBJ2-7,TGTGCCAGCAGTCCCTGGACTAGCGGGATCAACGAGCAGTACTTC,CASSPWTSGINEQYF
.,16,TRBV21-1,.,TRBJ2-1,TGTGCCAGCAGCAAACGCAAAGGACAGGGGAACAATGAGCAGTTCTTC,CASSKRKGQGNNEQFF
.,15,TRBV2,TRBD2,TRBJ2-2,TGTGCCAGCAGAAAAGCGGGAGGGTCAACCGGGGAGCTGTTTTTT,CASRKAGGSTGELFF
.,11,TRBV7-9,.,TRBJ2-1,TGTGCCAGCAGCGGCGGGACCGAGCAGTTCTTC,CASSGGTEQFF
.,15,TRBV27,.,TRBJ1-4,TGTGCCAGCAGTTTAACACCCGCAACTAATGAAAAACTGTTTTTT,CASSLTPATNEKLFF
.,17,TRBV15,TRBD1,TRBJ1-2,TGTGCCACCAGCATAAGCCGGGACAGGGGTAGGAGCTATGGCTACACCTTC,CATSISRDRGRSYGYTF
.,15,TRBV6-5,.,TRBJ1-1,TGTGCCAGCAGTTCCCCGGACAGATTGAACACTGAAGCTTTCTTT,CASSSPDRLNTEAFF
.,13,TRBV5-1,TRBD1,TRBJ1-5,TGCGCCAGAATGGACAGGGTTTTACAGCCCCAGCATTTT,CARMDRVLQPQHF
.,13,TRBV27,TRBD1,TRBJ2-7,TGTGCCAGCCACGGGACAGGGGGCCACGAGCAGTACTTC,CASHGTGGHEQYF
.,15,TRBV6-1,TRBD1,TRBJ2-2,TGTGCCAGCAGCCGGGACAGGGTCGCAACCGGGGAGCTGTTTTTT,CASSRDRVATGELFF
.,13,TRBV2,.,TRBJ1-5,TGTGCCAGCAGTGGGGGCTCCTTCCAGCCCCAGCATTTT,CASSGGSFQPQHF
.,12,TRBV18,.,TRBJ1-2,TGTGCCAGCTCACATCCCGGGTATGGCTACACCTTC,CASSHPGYGYTF
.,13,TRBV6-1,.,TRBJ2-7,TGTGCCAGCAGTGGTCATTTGAGCTACGAGCAGTACTTC,CASSGHLSYEQYF
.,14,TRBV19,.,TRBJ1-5,TGTGCCAGTAGTATAGAAAGGGACTATCAGCCCCAGCATTTT,CASSIERDYQPQHF
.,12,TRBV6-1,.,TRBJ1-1,TGTGCCAGCATGCGGGTGAACACTGAAGCTTTCTTT,CASMRVNTEAFF
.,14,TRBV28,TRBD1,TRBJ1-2,TGTGCCAGCAGTTTATCGGACAGGGTCTATGGCTACACCTTC,CASSLSDRVYGYTF
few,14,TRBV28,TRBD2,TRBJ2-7,TGTGCCAGCAGTTTGACTAGCGGGACCTACGAGCAGTACTTC,CASSLTSGTYEQYF
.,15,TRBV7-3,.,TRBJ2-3,TGTGCCAGCAGCACCAATGCCAGGGGGGACGATACGCAGTATTTT,CASSTNARGDDTQYF
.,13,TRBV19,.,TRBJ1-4,TGTGCCAGTAGTATAGGCAGGGATGAAAAACTGTTTTTT,CASSIGRDEKLFF
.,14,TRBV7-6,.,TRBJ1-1,TGTGCCAGCAGTCGAACAGGGACGTCGAGTGAAGCTTTCTTT,CASSRTGTSSEAFF
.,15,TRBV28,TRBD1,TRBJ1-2,TGTGCCAGCAGTTTGCTGGGACAGGGAGTGTATGGCTACACCTTC,CASSLLGQGVYGYTF
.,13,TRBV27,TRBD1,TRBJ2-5,TGTGCCAGCAGTTGGACAGGAAAAGAGACCCAGTACTTC,CASSWTGKETQYF